This T cell receptor (beta chain) appears in the sequencing data of a study of blood T cell repertoires in COVID-19. On the study more broadly: Researchers got acute and convalescent COVID-19 samples from the United States, Italy and Spain. T cells, B-cell-depleted T cells, or PBMCs provided the cDNA or gDNA that served as material.

The ends lost 5 bases at V and 7 bases at J; junction bases unmatched: 6. This CDR3 is built from 13 residues. CDR1 is SGHRS and CDR2 is YFSETQ in the germline V gene. Authors' data handling: By means of reference gene primer amplification, nucleated cell counts were estimated. The protocol was immunoSEQ multiplex PCR, while the TCRdb copy is restricted to in-frame clones and leaves out a portion. V and J calls and clone size follow that table, whereas D and trimming were derived from the DNA. The sample holds around 170,000 clones, roughly 87% seen once. This chain links TRBV5-1 with TRBJ1-2; 9 positions match TRBD1. The receptor's source is a woman between 40 and 50 years old with acute or convalescent COVID-19. Sequencing was done on a sample of peripheral blood. The CDR3 DNA sequence: TGCGCCAGCAGTCCGGGACAGGGCGGTGGCTACACCTTC. It specifies CASSPGQGGGYTF.